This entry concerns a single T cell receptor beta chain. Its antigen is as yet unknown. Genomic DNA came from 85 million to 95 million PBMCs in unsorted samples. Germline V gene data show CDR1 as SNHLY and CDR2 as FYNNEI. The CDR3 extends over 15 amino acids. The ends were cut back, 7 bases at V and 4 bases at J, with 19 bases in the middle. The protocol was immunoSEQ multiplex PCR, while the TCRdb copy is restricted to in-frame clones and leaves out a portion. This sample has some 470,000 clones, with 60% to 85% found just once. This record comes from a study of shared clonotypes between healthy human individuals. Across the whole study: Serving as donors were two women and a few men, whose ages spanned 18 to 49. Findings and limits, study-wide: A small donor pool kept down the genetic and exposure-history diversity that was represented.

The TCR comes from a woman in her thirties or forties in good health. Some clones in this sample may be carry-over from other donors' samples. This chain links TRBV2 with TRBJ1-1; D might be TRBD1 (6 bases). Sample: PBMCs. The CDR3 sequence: CASTPGTFVSTEAFF. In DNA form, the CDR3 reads TGTGCCAGCACCCCCGGGACATTTGTTTCCACTGAAGCTTTCTTT.